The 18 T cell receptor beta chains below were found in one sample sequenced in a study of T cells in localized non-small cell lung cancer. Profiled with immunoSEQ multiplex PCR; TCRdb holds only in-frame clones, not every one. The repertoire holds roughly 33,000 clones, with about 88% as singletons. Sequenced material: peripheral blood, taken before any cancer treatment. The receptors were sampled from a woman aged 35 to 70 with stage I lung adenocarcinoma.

Written as DNA, the CDR3 is TGTGCCACCAGCTTTGGACAGGGCCGCTCCTACGAGCAGTACTTC. It translates to CATSFGQGRSYEQYF. J is TRBJ2-7 and V is TRBV15; 8 nucleotides match TRBD1. V lost 5 bases, J lost 0 bases, and 6 bases stayed unmatched. Germline V gives CDR1 LNHNV, CDR2 YYDKDF (reference sequence). CDR3 length: 15 residues.

The CDR3 DNA follows: TGCAGCGTCCACCACCCCCCCTACGAGCAGTACTTC. As protein: CSVHHPPYEQYF. The chain joins TRBV29-1 to TRBJ2-7, with unresolved D. CDR1 and CDR2 (germline): SQVTM, ANQGSEA. V lost 6 bases to trimming and J lost 2 bases, with 11 bases between them. The CDR3 totals 12 residues.

CDR3 sequence: CASSLGTDYQETQYF. The DNA of the CDR3 is TGCGCCAGCAGCTTGGGGACAGACTATCAAGAGACCCAGTACTTC. This chain joins TRBV5-1 and TRBJ2-5; D possibly corresponds to TRBD1 (6 bases). Trimming removed 0 bases from V and 2 bases from J, with 11 bases in between. The V gene's germline CDR1 is SGHRS and CDR2 YFSETQ. The CDR3 spans 15 residues.

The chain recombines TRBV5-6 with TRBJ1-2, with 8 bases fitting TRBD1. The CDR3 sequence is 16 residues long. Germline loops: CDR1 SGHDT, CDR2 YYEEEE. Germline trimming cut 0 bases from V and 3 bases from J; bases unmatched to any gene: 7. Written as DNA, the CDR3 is TGTGCCAGCAGCTTGGCGGGTACAGGGGGGGACTATGGCTACACCTTC. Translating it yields CASSLAGTGGDYGYTF.

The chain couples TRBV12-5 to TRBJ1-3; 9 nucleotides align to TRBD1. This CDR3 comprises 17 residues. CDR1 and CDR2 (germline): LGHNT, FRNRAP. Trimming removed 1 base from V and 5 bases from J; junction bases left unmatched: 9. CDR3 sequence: CASGLDGGQGSRNTIYF. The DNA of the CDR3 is TGTGCTAGTGGTTTGGACGGGGGACAGGGAAGTAGAAACACCATATATTTT.

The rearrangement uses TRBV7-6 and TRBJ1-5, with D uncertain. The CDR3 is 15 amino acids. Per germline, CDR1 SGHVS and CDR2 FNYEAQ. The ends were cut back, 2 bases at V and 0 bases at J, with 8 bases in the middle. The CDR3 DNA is TGTGCCAGCAGCTTATATACTGGTAGCAATCAGCCCCAGCATTTT. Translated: CASSLYTGSNQPQHF.

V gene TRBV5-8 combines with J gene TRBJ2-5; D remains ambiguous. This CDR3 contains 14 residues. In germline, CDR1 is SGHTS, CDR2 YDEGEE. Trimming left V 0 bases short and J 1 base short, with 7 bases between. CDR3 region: CASSLGPPQETQYF. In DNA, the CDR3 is TGTGCCAGCAGCTTGGGCCCCCCCCAAGAGACCCAGTACTTC.

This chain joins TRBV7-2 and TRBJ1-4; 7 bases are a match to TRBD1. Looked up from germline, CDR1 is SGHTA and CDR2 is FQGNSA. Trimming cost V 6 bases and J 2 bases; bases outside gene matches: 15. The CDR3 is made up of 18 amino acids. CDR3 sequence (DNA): TGTGCCAGCAGTCGTAGGACAGGTTCGGTACAGACTAATGAAAAACTGTTTTTT. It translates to CASSRRTGSVQTNEKLFF.

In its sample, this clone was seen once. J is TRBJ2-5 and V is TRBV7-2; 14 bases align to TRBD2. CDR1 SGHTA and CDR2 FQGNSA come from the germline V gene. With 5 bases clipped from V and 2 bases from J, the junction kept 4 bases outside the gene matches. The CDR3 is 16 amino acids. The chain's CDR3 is CASSPRTSGGQETQYF. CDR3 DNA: TGTGCCAGCAGCCCCCGGACTAGCGGGGGGCAAGAGACCCAGTACTTC.

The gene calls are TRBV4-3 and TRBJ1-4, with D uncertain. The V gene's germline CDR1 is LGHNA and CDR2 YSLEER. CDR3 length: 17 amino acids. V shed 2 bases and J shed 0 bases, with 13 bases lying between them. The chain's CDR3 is CASSQNTRIATNEKLFF. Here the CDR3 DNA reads TGCGCCAGCAGCCAAAATACCCGCATAGCAACTAATGAAAAACTGTTTTTT.

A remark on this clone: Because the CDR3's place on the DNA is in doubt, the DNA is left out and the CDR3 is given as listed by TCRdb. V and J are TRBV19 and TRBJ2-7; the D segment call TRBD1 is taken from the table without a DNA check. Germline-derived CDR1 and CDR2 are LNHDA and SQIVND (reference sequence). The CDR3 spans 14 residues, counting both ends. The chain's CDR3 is CASTSGQGQYEQYF.

CDR3 nucleotide sequence: TGTGCCAGCAGCTCCTCTAGCATCTCCTACAATGAGCAGTTCTTC. Translating it yields CASSSSSISYNEQFF. The chain couples TRBV9 to TRBJ2-1, with D perhaps matching TRBD2 (5 bases). Trimming stripped 4 bases from V and 0 bases from J, with 11 bases between. This CDR3 contains 15 residues. Germline V lookup: CDR1 SGDLS, CDR2 YYNGEE.

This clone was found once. DNA of the CDR3: TGTGCCAGTAGTACAGCCAACAGGGGGATAAACACTGAAGCTTTCTTT. It is translated as CASSTANRGINTEAFF. The V gene is TRBV19, the J gene TRBJ1-1; 8 bases match TRBD1. This CDR3 is built from 16 residues. Trimming took 4 bases from V and 2 from J; bases not matched to a gene: 9. Germline CDR1 reads LNHDA; CDR2 reads SQIVND (reference sequence).

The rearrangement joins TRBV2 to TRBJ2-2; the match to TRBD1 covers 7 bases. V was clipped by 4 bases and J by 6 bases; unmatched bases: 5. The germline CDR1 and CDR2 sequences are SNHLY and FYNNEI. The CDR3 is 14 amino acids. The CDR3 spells CASSAPDRAGELFF. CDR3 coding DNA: TGTGCCAGCAGTGCGCCCGACAGGGCCGGGGAGCTGTTTTTT.

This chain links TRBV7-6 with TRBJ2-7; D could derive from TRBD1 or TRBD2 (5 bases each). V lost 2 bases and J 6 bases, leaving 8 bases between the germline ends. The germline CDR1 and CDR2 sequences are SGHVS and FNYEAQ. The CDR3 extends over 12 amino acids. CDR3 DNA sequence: TGTGCCAGCAGCTTAACGGGGACCGAGCAGTACTTC. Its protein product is CASSLTGTEQYF.

The CDR3, as DNA: TGTGCCAGCAGCCAAGACAGACCCGGGGGGCCCTGGCATGAGCAGTTCTTC. This gives the protein CASSQDRPGGPWHEQFF. This chain joins TRBV4-2 and TRBJ2-1; possible D gene TRBD2, 7 bases. The CDR3 extends over 17 amino acids. Germline-derived CDR1 and CDR2 are LGHNA and YNFKEQ. Trimming took off 0 bases at V and 8 bases at J, with 20 bases between the two ends.

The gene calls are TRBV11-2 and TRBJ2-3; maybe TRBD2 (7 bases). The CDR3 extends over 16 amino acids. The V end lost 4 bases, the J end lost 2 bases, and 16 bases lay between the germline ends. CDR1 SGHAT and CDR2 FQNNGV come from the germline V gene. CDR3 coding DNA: TGTGCCAGCAGCTGGGACTTCGGGGGGCCCACAGATACGCAGTATTTT. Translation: CASSWDFGGPTDTQYF.

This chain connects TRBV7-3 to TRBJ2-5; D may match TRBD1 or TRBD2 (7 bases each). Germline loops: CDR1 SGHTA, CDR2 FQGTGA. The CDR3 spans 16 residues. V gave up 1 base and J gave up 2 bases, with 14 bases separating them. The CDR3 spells CASSLKAGGVQETQYF. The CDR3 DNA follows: TGTGCCAGCAGCTTAAAAGCAGGGGGGGTTCAAGAGACCCAGTACTTC.